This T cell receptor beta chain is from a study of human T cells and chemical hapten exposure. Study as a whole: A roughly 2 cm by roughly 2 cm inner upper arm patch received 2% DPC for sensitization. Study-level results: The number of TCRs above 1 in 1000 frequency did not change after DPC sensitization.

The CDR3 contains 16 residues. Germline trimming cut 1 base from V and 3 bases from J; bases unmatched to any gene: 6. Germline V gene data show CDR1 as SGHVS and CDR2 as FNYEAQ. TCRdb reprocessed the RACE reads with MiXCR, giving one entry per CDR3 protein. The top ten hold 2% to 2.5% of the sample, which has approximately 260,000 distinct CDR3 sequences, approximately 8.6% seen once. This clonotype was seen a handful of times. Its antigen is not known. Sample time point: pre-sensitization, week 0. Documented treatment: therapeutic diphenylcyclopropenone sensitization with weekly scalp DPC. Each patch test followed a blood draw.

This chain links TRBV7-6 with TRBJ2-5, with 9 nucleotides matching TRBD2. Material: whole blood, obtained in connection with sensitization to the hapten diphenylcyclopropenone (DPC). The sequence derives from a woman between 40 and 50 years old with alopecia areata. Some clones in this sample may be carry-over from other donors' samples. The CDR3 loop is CASSLGSASGEETQYF. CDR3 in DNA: TGTGCCAGCAGCTTAGGGAGTGCTAGCGGGGAAGAGACCCAGTACTTC.